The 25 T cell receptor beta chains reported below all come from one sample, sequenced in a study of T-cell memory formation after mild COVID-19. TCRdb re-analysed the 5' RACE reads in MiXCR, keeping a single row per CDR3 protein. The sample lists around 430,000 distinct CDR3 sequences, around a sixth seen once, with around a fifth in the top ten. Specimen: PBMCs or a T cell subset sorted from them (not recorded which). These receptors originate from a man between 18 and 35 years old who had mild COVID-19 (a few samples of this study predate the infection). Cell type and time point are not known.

The CDR3 nucleotides read TGTGCCAGCAGCGTAGCTTGGGGGTCCCCTGGGGCCAACGTCCTGACTTTC. Amino acids: CASSVAWGSPGANVLTF. The chain carries TRBV9 and TRBJ2-6; D may match TRBD1 or TRBD2 (5 bases each). V lost 0 bases and J lost 2, with 12 bases in between. This CDR3 is 17 amino acids long. Germline values: CDR1 SGDLS, CDR2 YYNGEE.

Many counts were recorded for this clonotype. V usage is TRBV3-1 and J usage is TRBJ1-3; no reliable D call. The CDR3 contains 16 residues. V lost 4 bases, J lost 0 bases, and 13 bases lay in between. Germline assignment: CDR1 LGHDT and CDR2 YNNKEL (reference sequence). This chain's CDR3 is CASSPTGSGSGNTIYF. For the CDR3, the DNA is TGTGCCAGCAGCCCGACCGGCTCGGGCTCTGGAAACACCATATATTTT.

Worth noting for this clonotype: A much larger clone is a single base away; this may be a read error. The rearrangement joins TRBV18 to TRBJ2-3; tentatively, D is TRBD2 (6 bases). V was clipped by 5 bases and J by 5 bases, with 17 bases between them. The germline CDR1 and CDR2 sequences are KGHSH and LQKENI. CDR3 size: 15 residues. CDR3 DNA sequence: TGTGCCAGCTCAACCAGCGGGTGGGCAGGAGATACGCAGTATTTT. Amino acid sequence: CASSTSGWAGDTQYF.

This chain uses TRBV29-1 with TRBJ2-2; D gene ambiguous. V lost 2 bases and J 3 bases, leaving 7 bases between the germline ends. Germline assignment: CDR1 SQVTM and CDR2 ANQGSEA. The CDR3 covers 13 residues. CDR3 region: CSVEQQDTGELFF. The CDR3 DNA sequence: TGCAGCGTTGAACAACAAGACACCGGGGAGCTGTTTTTT.

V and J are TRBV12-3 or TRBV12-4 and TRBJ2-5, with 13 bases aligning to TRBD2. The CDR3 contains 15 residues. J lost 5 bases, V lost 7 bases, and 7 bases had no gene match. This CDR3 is CASTRGTSGAETQYF. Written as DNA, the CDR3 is TGTGCCAGCACCCGCGGGACTAGCGGGGCCGAGACCCAGTACTTC.

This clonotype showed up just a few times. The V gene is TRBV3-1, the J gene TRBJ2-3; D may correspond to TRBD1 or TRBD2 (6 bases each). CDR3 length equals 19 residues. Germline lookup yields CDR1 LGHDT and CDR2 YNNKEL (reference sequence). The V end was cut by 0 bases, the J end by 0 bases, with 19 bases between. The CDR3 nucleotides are TGTGCCAGCAGCCAAGATCTTTCGTACGGGGGCTTTAGCACAGATACGCAGTATTTT. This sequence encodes CASSQDLSYGGFSTDTQYF.

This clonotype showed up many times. The CDR3 DNA reads TGCAGCGTCTCTAGCGGGGGCTATGAGCAGTTCTTC. It translates to CSVSSGGYEQFF. This rearrangement joins TRBV29-1 to TRBJ2-1, with 10 bases aligning to TRBD2. Losses at the gene ends were 6 bases for V and 8 bases for J; bases not matched to a gene: 4. The CDR3 contains 12 residues. CDR1 SQVTM and CDR2 ANQGSEA come from the germline V gene.

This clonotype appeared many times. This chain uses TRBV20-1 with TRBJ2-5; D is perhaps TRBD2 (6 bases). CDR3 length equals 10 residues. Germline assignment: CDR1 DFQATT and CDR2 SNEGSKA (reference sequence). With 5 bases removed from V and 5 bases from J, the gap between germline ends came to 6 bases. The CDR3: CSARGETQYF. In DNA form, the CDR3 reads TGCAGTGCTCGGGGGGAGACCCAGTACTTC.

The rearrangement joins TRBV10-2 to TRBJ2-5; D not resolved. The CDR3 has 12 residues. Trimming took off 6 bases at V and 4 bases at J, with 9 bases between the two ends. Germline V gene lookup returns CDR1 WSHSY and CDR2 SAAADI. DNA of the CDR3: TGCGCCAGCAGCCCCGCGCTAGAGACCCAGTACTTC. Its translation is CASSPALETQYF.

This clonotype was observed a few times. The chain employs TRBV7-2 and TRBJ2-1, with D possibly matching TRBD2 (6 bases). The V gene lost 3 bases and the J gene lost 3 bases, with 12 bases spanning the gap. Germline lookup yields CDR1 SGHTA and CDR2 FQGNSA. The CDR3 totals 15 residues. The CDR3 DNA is TGTGCCAGCAGCTTCGGGGGAGGCCACTACAATGAGCAGTTCTTC. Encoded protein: CASSFGGGHYNEQFF. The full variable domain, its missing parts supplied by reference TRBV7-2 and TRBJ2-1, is GAGVSQSPSNKVTEKGKDVELRCDPISGHTALYWYRQSLGQGLEFLIYFQGNSAPDKSGLPSDRFSAERTGGSVSTLTIQRTQQEDSAVYLCASSFGGGHYNEQFFGPGTRLTVL.

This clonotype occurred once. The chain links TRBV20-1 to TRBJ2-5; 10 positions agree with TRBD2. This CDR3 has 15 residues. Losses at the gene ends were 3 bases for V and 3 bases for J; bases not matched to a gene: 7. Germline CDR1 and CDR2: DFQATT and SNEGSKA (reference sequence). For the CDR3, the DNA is TGCAGTGCTAGGATCGGAGCGGGGGGGAAAGAGACCCAGTACTTC. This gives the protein CSARIGAGGKETQYF.

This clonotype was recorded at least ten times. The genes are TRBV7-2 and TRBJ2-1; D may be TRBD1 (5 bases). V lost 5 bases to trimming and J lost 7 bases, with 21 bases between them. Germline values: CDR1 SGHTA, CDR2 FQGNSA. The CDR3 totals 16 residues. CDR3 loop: CASSARAQGLSNEQFF. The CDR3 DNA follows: TGTGCCAGCAGCGCCCGGGCGCAGGGCCTATCAAATGAGCAGTTCTTC. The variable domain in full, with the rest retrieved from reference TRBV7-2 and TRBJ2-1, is GAGVSQSPSNKVTEKGKDVELRCDPISGHTALYWYRQSLGQGLEFLIYFQGNSAPDKSGLPSDRFSAERTGGSVSTLTIQRTQQEDSAVYLCASSARAQGLSNEQFFGPGTRLTVL.

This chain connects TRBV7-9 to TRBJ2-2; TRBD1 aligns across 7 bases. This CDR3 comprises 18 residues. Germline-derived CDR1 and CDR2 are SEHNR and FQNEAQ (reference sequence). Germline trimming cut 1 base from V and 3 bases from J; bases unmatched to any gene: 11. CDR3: CASSLGFDSGGDTGELFF. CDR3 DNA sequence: TGTGCCAGCAGCTTAGGTTTTGATTCAGGGGGAGACACCGGGGAGCTGTTTTTT.

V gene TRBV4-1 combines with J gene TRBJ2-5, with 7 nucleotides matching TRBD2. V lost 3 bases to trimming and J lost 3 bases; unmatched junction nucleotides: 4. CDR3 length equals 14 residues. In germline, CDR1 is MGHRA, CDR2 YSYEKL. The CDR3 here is CASSQSLAKETQYF. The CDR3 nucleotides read TGCGCCAGCAGCCAGTCACTAGCGAAAGAGACCCAGTACTTC.

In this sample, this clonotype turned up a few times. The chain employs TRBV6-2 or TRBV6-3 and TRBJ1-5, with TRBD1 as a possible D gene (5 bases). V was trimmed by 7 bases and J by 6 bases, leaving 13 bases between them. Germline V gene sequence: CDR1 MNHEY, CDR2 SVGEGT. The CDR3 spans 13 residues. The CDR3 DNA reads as TGTGCCAGCACCTTGGGGGTCGGTCAGCCCCAGCATTTT. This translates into CASTLGVGQPQHF.

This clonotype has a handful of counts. This CDR3 is CASSPGRFYEQYF. The CDR3 DNA reads as TGTGCCAGCAGTCCCGGGCGGTTCTACGAGCAGTACTTC. J is TRBJ2-7 and V is TRBV7-9, with unresolved D. Looked up from germline, CDR1 is SEHNR and CDR2 is FQNEAQ (reference sequence). V gave up 6 bases and J gave up 3 bases, with 12 bases separating them. This CDR3 comprises 13 residues. The full variable domain, its missing parts supplied by reference TRBV7-9 and TRBJ2-7, is DTGVSQNPRHKITKRGQNVTFRCDPISEHNRLYWYRQTLGQGPEFLTYFQNEAQLEKSRLLSDRFSAERPKGSFSTLEIQRTEQGDSAMYLCASSPGRFYEQYFGPGTRLTVT.

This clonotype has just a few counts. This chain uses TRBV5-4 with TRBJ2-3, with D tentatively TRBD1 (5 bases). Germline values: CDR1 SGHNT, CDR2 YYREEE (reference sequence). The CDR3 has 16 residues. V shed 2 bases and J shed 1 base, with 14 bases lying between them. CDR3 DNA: TGTGCCAGCAGCTTCGGACGCCTAGGGGGCACAGATACGCAGTATTTT. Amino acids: CASSFGRLGGTDTQYF.

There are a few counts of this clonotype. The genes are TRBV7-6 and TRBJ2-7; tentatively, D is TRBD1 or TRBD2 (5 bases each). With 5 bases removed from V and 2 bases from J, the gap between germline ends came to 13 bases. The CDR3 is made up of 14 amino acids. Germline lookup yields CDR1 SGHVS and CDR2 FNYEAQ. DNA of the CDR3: TGTGCCAGCAGCCCCGGGACCTTTCCCTACGAGCAGTACGTC. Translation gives CASSPGTFPYEQYV.

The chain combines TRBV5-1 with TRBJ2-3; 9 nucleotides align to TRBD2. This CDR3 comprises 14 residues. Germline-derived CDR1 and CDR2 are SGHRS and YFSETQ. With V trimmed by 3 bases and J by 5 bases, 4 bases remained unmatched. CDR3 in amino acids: CASSSLAGRDTQYF. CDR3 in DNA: TGCGCCAGCAGCTCCCTAGCGGGGAGAGATACGCAGTATTTT. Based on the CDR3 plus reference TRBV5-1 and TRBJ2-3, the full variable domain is KAGVTQTPRYLIKTRGQQVTLSCSPISGHRSVSWYQQTPGQGLQFLFEYFSETQRNKGNFPGRFSGRQFSNSRSEMNVSTLELGDSALYLCASSSLAGRDTQYFGPGTRLTVL.

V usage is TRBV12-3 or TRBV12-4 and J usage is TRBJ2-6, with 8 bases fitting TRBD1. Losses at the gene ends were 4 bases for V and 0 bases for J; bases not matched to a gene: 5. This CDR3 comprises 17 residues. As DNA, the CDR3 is TGTGCCAGCAGTTCACAGGGGGTAGGCTCTGGGGCCAACGTCCTGACTTTC. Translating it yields CASSSQGVGSGANVLTF.

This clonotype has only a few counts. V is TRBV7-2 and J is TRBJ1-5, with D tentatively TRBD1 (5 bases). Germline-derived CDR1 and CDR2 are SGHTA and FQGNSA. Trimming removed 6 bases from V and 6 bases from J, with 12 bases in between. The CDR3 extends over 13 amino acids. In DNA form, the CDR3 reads TGTGCCAGCAGTTCCGACAGATTTCAGCCCCAGCATTTT. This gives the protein CASSSDRFQPQHF.

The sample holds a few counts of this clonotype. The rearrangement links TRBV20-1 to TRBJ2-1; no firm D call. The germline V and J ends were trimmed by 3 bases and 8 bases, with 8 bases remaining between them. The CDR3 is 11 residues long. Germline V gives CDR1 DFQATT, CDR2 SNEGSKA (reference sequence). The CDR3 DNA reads TGCAGTGCTAGCGGTCAGGATGAGCAGTTCTTC. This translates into CSASGQDEQFF.

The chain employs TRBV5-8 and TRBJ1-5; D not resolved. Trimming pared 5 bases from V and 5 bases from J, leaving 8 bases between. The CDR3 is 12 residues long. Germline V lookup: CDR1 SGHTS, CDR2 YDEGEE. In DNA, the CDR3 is TGTGCCAGCAGTCTTTGGGATCAGCCCCAGCATTTT. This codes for CASSLWDQPQHF. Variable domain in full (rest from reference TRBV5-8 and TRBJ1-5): EAGVTQSPTHLIKTRGQQATLRCSPISGHTSVYWYQQALGLGLQFLLWYDEGEERNRGNFPPRFSGRQFPNYSSELNVNALELEDSALYLCASSLWDQPQHFGDGTRLSIL.

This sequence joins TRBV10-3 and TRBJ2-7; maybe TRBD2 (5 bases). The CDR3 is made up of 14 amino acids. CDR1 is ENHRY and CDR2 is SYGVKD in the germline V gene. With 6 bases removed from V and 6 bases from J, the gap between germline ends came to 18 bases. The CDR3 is CAIRDWETSGEQYV. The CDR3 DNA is TGTGCCATCAGGGACTGGGAGACATCAGGCGAGCAGTACGTC.

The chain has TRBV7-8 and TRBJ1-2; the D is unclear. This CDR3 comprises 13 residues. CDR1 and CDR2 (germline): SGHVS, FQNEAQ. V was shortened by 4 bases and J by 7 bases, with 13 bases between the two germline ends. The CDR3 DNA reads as TGTGCCAGCAGCTCAGGAGGTTCTAGTGGCTACACCTTC. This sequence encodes CASSSGGSSGYTF. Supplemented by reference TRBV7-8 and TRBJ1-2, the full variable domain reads GAGVSQSPRYKVAKRGQDVALRCDPISGHVSLFWYQQALGQGPEFLTYFQNEAQLDKSGLPSDRFFAERPEGSVSTLKIQRTQQEDSAVYLCASSSGGSSGYTFGSGTRLTVV.